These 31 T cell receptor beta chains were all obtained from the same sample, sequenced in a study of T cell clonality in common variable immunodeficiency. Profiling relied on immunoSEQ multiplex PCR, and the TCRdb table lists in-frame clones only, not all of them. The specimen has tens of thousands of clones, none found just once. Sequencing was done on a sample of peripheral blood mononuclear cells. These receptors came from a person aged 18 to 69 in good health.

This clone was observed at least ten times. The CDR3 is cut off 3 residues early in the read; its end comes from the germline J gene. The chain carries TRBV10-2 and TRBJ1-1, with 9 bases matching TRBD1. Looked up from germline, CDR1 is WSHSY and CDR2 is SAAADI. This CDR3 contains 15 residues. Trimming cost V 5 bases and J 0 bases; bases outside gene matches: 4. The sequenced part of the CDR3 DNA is TGCGCCAGCAGTTCTCGGGACAGGGTGAACACTGAA. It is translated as CASSSRDRVNTE. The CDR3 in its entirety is CASSSRDRVNTEAFF.

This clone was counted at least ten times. The covered CDR3 bases are TGCAGTGCTAGGGATACAGGGGTGCTCTACGAG. Encoded protein: CSARDTGVLYE. The whole CDR3 sequence is CSARDTGVLYEQYF. The chain links TRBV20-1 to TRBJ2-7; 7 bases line up with TRBD1. The missing CDR3 end, 3 residues past where the read stops, is filled in from the germline J gene. Germline-derived CDR1 and CDR2 are DFQATT and SNEGSKA (reference sequence). J was trimmed by 3 bases and V by 3 bases; bases with no gene match: 8. The CDR3 extends over 14 amino acids.

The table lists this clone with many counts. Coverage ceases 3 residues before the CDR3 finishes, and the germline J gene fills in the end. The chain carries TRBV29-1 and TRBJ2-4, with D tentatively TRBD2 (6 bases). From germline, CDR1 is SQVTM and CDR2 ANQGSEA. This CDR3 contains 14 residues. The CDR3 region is CSAAGGAADYGQYF. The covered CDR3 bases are TGCAGCGCCGCAGGCGGGGCCGCGGACTATGGT.

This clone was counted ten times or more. Incomplete CDR3 DNA: TGCAGTGCTAGAGATCCCGCGGGGTGGGAA. It translates to CSARDPAGWE. The complete CDR3 reads CSARDPAGWEAFF. This rearrangement joins TRBV20-1 to TRBJ1-1; D not resolved. The read ends 3 residues before the CDR3 terminus; that terminus is restored from the germline J gene. Germline V lookup: CDR1 DFQATT, CDR2 SNEGSKA (reference sequence). The CDR3 spans 13 residues.

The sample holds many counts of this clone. The CDR3 loop reads CASSWTGGVAKNIQYF. Incomplete CDR3 DNA: TGCGCCAGCAGCTGGACAGGTGGGGTAGCCAAAAACATT. The rearrangement joins TRBV5-1 to TRBJ2-4, with TRBD1 matching 7 bases. The read finishes 3 residues shy of the CDR3 end, and the germline J gene is used to complete it. The CDR3 covers 16 residues. J was trimmed by 0 bases and V by 3 bases; bases with no gene match: 6. Germline V gene data show CDR1 as SGHRS and CDR2 as YFSETQ. The whole variable domain, filled in from reference TRBV5-1 and TRBJ2-4, reads KAGVTQTPRYLIKTRGQQVTLSCSPISGHRSVSWYQQTPGQGLQFLFEYFSETQRNKGNFPGRFSGRQFSNSRSEMNVSTLELGDSALYLCASSWTGGVAKNIQYFGAGTRLSVL.

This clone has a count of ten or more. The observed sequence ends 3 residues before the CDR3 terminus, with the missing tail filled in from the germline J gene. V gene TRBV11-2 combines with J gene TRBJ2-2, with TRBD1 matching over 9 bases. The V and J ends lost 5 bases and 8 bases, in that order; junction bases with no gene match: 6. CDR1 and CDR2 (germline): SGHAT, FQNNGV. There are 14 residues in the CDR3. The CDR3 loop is CASSPRTGAGELFF. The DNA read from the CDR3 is TGTGCCAGCAGCCCCCGGACAGGGGCAGGGGAG.

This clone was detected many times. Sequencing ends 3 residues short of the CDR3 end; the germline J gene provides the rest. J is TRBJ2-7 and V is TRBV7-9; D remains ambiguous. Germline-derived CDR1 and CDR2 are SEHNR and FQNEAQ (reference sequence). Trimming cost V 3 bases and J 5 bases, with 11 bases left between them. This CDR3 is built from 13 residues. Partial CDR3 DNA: TGTGCCAGCAGCTTGGGCAGGTCCAACGAG. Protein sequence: CASSLGRSNE. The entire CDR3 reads CASSLGRSNEQYF.

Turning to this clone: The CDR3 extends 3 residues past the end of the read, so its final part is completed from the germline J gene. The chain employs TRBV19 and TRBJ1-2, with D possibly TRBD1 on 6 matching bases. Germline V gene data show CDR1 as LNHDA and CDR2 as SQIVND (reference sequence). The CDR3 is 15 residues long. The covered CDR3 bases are TGTGCCAGGAGAGATAGCGGGGGGGCCTGGGAGACC. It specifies CARRDSGGAWET. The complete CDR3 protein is CARRDSGGAWETYTF. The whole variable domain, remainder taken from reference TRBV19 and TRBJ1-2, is DGGITQSPKYLFRKEGQNVTLSCEQNLNHDAMYWYRQDPGQGLRLIYYSQIVNDFQKGDIAEGYSVSREKKESFPLTVTSAQKNPTAFYLCARRDSGGAWETYTFGSGTRLTVV.

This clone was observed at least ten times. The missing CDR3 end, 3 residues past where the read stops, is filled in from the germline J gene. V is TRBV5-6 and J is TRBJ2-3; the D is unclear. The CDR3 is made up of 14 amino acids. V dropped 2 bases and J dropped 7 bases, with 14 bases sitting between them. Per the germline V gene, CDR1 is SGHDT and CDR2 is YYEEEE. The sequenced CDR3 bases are TGTGCCAGCAGCTTAAGGCTGGCCTCGTATACG. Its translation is CASSLRLASYT. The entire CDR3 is CASSLRLASYTQYF.

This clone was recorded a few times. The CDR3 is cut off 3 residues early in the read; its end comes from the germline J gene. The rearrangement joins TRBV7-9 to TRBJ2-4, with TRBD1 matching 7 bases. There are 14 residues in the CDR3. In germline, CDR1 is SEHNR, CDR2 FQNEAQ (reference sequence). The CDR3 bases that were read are TGTGCCAGCAAACCTCAGGGGGTGGGCTATGGT. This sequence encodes CASKPQGVGYG. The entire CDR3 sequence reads CASKPQGVGYGQYF.

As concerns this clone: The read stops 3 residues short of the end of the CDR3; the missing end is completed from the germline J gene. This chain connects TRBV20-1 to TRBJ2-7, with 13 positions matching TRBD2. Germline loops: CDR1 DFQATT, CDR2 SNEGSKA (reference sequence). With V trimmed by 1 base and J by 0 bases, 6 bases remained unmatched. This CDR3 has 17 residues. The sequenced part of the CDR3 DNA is TGCAGTGCTAGAGGGACTAGCGGGGGCCGAAGCTCCTACGAG. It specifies CSARGTSGGRSSYE. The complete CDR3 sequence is CSARGTSGGRSSYEQYF.

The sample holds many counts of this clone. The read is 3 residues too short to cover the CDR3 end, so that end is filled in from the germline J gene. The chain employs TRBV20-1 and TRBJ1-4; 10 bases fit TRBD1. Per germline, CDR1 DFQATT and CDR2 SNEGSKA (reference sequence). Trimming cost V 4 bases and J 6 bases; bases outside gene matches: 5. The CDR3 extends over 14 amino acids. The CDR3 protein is CSAIPGQGYEKLFF. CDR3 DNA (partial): TGCAGTGCTATACCGGGACAGGGGTATGAAAAA.

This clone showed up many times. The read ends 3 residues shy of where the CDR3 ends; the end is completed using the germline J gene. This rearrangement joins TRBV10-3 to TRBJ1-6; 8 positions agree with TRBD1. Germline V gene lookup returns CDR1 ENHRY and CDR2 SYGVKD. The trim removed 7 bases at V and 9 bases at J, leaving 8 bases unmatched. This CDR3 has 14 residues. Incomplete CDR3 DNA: TGTGCCATCACCGACGGACAGGGAGGTTCACCC. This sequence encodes CAITDGQGGSP. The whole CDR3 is CAITDGQGGSPLHF.

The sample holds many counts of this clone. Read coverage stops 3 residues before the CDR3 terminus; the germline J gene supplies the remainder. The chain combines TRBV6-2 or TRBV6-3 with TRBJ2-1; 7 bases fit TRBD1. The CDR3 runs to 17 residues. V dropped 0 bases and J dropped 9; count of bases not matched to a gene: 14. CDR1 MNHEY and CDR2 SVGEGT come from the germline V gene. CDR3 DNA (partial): TGTGCCAGCAGTTACTCGCACACCGGGACAGAGGATGGTGAG. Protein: CASSYSHTGTEDGE. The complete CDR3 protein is CASSYSHTGTEDGEQFF.

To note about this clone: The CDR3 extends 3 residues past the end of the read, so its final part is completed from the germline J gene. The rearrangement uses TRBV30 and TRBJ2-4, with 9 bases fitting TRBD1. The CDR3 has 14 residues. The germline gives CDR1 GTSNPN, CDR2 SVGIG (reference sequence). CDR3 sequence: CAWSLGTGNYGQYF. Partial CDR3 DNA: TGTGCCTGGAGTTTGGGGACAGGGAACTATGGT. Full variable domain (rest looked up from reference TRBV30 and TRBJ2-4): SQTIHQWPATLVQPVGSPLSLECTVEGTSNPNLYWYRQAAGRGLQLLFYSVGIGQISSEVPQNLSASRPQDRQFILSSKKLLLSDSGFYLCAWSLGTGNYGQYFGAGTRLSVL.

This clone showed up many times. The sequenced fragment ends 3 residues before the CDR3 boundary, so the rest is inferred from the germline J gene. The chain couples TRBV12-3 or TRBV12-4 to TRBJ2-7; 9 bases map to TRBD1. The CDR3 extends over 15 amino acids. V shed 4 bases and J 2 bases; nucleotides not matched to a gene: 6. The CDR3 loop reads CASSSNRGRTYEQYF. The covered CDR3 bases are TGTGCCAGCAGTTCGAACAGGGGGCGAACCTACGAG.

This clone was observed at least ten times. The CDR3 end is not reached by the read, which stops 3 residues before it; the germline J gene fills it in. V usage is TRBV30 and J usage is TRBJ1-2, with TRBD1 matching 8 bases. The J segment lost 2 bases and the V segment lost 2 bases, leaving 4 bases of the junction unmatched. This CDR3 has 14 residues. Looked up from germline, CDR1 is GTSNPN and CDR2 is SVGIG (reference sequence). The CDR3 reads CAWSPGTGNYGYTF. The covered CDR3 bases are TGTGCCTGGAGTCCTGGGACAGGAAACTATGGC.

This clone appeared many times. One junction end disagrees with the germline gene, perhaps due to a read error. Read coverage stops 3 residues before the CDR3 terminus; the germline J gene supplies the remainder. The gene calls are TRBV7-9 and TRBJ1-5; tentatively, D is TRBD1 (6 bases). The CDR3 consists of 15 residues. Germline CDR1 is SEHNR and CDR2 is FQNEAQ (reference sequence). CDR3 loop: CASSIADSLGQPQHF. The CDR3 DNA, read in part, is TGTGCCAGCAGCATAGCGGACAGCCTGGGGCAGCCC.

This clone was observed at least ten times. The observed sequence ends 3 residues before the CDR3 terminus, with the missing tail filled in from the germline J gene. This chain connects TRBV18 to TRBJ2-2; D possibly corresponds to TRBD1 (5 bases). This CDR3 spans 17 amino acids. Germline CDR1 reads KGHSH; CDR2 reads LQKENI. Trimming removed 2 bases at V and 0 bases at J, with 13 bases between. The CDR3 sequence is CASSPVLGRANTGELFF. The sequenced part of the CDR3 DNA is TGTGCCAGCTCACCAGTCCTGGGCAGGGCGAACACCGGGGAG.

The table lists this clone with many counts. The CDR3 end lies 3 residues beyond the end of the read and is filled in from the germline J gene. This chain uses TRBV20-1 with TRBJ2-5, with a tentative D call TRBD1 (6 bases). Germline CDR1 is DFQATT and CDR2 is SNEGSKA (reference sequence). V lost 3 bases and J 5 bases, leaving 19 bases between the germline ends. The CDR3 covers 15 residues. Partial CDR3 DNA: TGCAGTGCTAGCTCTGGCGGTTTGAGGGGGGAGACC. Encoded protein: CSASSGGLRGET. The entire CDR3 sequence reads CSASSGGLRGETQYF.

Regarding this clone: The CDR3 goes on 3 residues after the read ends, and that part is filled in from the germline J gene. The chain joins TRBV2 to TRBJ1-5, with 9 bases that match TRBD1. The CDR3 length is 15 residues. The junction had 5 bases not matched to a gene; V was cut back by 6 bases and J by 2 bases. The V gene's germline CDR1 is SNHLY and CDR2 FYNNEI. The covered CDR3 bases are TGTGCCAGCAGCGGGGACAGGGTGGGCAATCAGCCC. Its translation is CASSGDRVGNQP. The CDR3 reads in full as CASSGDRVGNQPQHF.

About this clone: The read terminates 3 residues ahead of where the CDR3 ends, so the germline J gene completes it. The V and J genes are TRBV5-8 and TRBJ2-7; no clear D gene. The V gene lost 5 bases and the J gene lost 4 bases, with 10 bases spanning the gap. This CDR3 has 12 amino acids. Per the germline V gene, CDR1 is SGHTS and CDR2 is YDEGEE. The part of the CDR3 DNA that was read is TGTGCCAGCAGTTCACCCAGATACGAG. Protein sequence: CASSSPRYE. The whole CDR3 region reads CASSSPRYEQYF. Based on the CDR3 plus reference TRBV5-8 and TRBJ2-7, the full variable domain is EAGVTQSPTHLIKTRGQQATLRCSPISGHTSVYWYQQALGLGLQFLLWYDEGEERNRGNFPPRFSGRQFPNYSSELNVNALELEDSALYLCASSSPRYEQYFGPGTRLTVT.

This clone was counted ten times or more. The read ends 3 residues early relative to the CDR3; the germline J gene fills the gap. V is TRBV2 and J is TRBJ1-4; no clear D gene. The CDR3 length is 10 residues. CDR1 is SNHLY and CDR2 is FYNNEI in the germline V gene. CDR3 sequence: CASSEGRLFF. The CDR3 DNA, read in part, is TGTGCCAGCAGTGAGGGCCGA. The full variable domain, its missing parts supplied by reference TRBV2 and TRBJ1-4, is EPEVTQTPSHQVTQMGQEVILRCVPISNHLYFYWYRQILGQKVEFLVSFYNNEISEKSEIFDDQFSVERPDGSNFTLKIRSTKLEDSAMYFCASSEGRLFFGSGTQLSVL.

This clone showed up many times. The sequenced part of the CDR3 DNA is TGTGCCAGCAGCCAAACAGGGGGGGATCAGCCC. This translates into CASSQTGGDQP. The full CDR3 reads CASSQTGGDQPQHF. The chain joins TRBV4-2 to TRBJ1-5, with 8 bases aligning to TRBD1. The read finishes 3 residues shy of the CDR3 end, and the germline J gene is used to complete it. CDR3 length: 14 residues. J gave up 5 bases and V 2 bases, and 2 bases lay outside the gene matches. CDR1 and CDR2 from the germline V gene are LGHNA and YNFKEQ.

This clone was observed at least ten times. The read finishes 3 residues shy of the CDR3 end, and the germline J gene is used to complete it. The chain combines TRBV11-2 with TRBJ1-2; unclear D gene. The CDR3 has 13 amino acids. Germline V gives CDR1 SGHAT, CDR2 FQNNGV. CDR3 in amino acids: CASSLGISTGYTF. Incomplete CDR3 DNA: TGTGCCAGCAGCTTAGGTATTAGTACCGGC. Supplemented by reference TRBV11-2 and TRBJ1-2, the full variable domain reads EAGVAQSPRYKIIEKRQSVAFWCNPISGHATLYWYQQILGQGPKLLIQFQNNGVVDDSQLPKDRFSAERLKGVDSTLKIQPAKLEDSAVYLCASSLGISTGYTFGSGTRLTVV.

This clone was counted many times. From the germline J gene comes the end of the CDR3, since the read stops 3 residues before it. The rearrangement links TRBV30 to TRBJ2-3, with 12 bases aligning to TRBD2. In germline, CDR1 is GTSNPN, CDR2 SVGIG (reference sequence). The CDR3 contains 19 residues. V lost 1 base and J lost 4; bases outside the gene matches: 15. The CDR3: CAWSGLAGATSNLPDTQYF. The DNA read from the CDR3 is TGTGCCTGGAGTGGACTAGCGGGGGCTACTTCCAATCTCCCAGATACG.

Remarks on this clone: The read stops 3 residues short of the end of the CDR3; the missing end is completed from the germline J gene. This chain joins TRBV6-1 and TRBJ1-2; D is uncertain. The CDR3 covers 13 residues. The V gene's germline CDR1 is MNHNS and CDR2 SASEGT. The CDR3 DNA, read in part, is TGTGCCAGCAGTGAATCTCTCAAAAACATC. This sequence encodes CASSESLKNI. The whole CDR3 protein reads CASSESLKNIYTF.

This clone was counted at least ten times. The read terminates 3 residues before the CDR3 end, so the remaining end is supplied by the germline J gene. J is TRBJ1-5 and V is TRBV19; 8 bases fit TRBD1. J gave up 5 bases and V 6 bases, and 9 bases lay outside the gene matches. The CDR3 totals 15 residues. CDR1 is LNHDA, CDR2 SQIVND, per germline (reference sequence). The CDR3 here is CASRISTGAYQPQHF. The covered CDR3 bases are TGTGCCAGTAGGATCTCGACAGGGGCGTATCAGCCC.

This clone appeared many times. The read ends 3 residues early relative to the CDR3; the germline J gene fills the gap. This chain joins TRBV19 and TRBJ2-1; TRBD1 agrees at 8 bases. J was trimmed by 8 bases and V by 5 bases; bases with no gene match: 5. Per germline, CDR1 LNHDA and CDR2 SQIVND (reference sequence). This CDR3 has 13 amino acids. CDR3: CASSSSGGDEQFF. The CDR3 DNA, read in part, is TGTGCCAGTAGTTCCTCAGGGGGCGATGAG.

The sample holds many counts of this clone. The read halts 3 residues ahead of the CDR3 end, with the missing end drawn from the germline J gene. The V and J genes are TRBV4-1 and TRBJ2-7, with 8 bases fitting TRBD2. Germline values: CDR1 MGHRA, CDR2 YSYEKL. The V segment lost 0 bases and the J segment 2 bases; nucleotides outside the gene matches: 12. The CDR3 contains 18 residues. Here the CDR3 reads CASSQEVASGGPPYEQYF. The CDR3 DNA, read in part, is TGCGCCAGCAGCCAAGAGGTAGCGAGCGGGGGCCCCCCCTACGAG.

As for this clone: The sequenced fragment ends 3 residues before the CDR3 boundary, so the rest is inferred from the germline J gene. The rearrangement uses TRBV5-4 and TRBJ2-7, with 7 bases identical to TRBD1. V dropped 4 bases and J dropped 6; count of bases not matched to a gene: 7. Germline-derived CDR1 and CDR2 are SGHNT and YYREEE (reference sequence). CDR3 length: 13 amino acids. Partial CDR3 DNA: TGTGCCAGCAGCGGGAGCAGGGGGTCCGAG. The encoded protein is CASSGSRGSE. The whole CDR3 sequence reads CASSGSRGSEQYF.